What follows are 30 T cell receptor beta chains derived from one specimen sequenced in a study of blood T cells in healthy people across ages. PCR was performed a second time for roughly 7 to 11 cycles using a sample-barcoded 5' primer and a J-beta primer mix. TCRdb itself ran the 5' RACE reads through MiXCR, one entry per CDR3 protein. The profile shows more than 600,000 distinct CDR3 sequences, 20% to 25% of them singletons. The sample was also linked to a second study, of T cells of mothers and their children.

Sequencing was performed on blood. These receptors were taken from a boy between 10 and 17 years old in good health.

As to this clonotype: Since a much larger clone is just one base distant, this may be a read error. The V and J genes are TRBV7-9 and TRBJ2-7, with a possible D match to TRBD2 (5 bases). This CDR3 spans 13 amino acids. CDR1 and CDR2 (germline): SEHNR, FQNEAQ (reference sequence). The germline V and J ends were trimmed by 0 bases and 5 bases, with 8 bases remaining between them. CDR3 DNA sequence: TGTGCCAGCAGCTTAGCACCGGGGAACGAGCAGTACTTC. Protein: CASSLAPGNEQYF.

The rearrangement uses TRBV6-6 and TRBJ2-3; D perhaps matches TRBD1 (6 bases). The CDR3 is 14 residues long. Germline assignment: CDR1 MNHNY and CDR2 SVGAGI (reference sequence). V was cut by 6 bases and J by 4 bases, with 14 bases left in between. In DNA, the CDR3 is TGTGCCAGCAGCCCTACGACAGGACCAGATACGCAGTATTTT. This translates into CASSPTTGPDTQYF.

CDR3 protein: CASSLPDTTDTQYF. The CDR3, as DNA: TGTGCCAGCAGCTTACCGGACACCACAGATACGCAGTATTTT. This sequence joins TRBV7-2 and TRBJ2-3; TRBD1 might be the D (5 bases). The V and J ends lost 2 bases and 2 bases respectively, with 8 bases between them. The germline V gene encodes CDR1 SGHTA and CDR2 FQGNSA. The CDR3 is 14 amino acids.

In its sample, this clonotype was seen once. At one end the junction does not follow the germline gene, possibly because of a read error. This sequence joins TRBV4-2 and TRBJ2-5; 11 bases agree with TRBD2. Germline V gene sequence: CDR1 LGHNA, CDR2 YNFKEQ. The CDR3 has 18 amino acids. CDR3 protein: CASSQDNLAGGLVETQHF. CDR3 nucleotide sequence: TGTGCCAGCAGCCAAGATAATTTAGCGGGGGGGCTTGTTGAGACCCAGCACTTC.

A few counts support this clonotype. The CDR3 nucleotides read TGTGCCAGCAGCGTATCCCCGCCGGGGTATGAGCAGTTCTTC. Amino acids: CASSVSPPGYEQFF. The genes are TRBV9 and TRBJ2-3, with D possibly TRBD2 on 5 matching bases. The J call may be in error: the DNA end matches TRBJ2-1 better. CDR3 length equals 14 residues. CDR1 is SGDLS, CDR2 YYNGEE, per germline.

This clonotype was seen a handful of times. DNA for the CDR3: TGCAGCGTTGTTTTAACAGCAACTAATGAAAAACTGTTTTTT. Protein sequence: CSVVLTATNEKLFF. The chain joins TRBV29-1 to TRBJ1-4; D is ambiguous. Deletions cut 4 bases from V and 0 bases from J, with 9 bases between. CDR1 and CDR2 from the germline V gene are SQVTM and ANQGSEA. This CDR3 contains 14 residues.

This clonotype was observed a few times. J is TRBJ2-7 and V is TRBV5-1; D is possibly TRBD1 (5 bases). Trimming shortened V by 0 bases and J by 3 bases, and 13 bases separated the two germline ends. The CDR3 length is 15 residues. Germline V gives CDR1 SGHRS, CDR2 YFSETQ. Written as DNA, the CDR3 is TGCGCCAGCAGCTTGGAGGTAGGGGCATACTACGAGCAGTACTTC. It encodes CASSLEVGAYYEQYF.

The table lists this clonotype with a few counts. The rearrangement uses TRBV9 and TRBJ2-7; weak D call: TRBD2 (5 bases). The ends were cut back, 4 bases at V and 0 bases at J, with 11 bases in the middle. The CDR3 loop spans 14 amino acids. The germline V gene encodes CDR1 SGDLS and CDR2 YYNGEE. CDR3: CASSPREHSYEQYF. In DNA form, the CDR3 reads TGTGCCAGCAGCCCCCGGGAACACTCCTACGAGCAGTACTTC. The full variable domain, completed using reference TRBV9 and TRBJ2-7, is DSGVTQTPKHLITATGQRVTLRCSPRSGDLSVYWYQQSLDQGLQFLIQYYNGEERAKGNILERFSAQQFPDLHSELNLSSLELGDSALYFCASSPREHSYEQYFGPGTRLTVT.

This clonotype has more than one count but fewer than ten. The J gene is TRBJ1-5, the V gene TRBV4-1; D uncertain. Germline CDR1 MGHRA, CDR2 YSYEKL. The CDR3 is 13 amino acids. Deletions cut 1 base from V and 4 bases from J, with 5 bases between. This CDR3 reads CASSQARNQPQHF. The CDR3 DNA is TGCGCCAGCAGCCAAGCTCGGAATCAGCCCCAGCATTTT.

This clonotype was observed a handful of times. The chain uses TRBV7-8 and TRBJ2-1; either TRBD1 or TRBD2 may supply D (5 bases each). V lost 5 bases, J lost 10 bases, and 30 bases lay in between. The length of the CDR3 is 18 residues. Germline assignment: CDR1 SGHVS and CDR2 FQNEAQ. The CDR3 reads CASSIMALNERSWGEQFF. CDR3 DNA sequence: TGTGCCAGCAGCATCATGGCCCTCAATGAGCGGTCTTGGGGGGAGCAGTTCTTC.

The chain joins TRBV11-3 to TRBJ2-1, with D unclear. Trimming removed 3 bases at V and 8 bases at J, with 17 bases between. Germline V gene lookup returns CDR1 SGHNT and CDR2 YENEEA. The CDR3 is 15 residues long. The CDR3 here is CASSFSLTPGDEQFF. As DNA, the CDR3 is TGTGCCAGCAGCTTCTCGCTCACCCCTGGGGATGAGCAGTTCTTC.

The table lists this clonotype with a count of one. V is TRBV15 and J is TRBJ2-1; D possibly corresponds to TRBD1 (6 bases). The V end was cut by 3 bases, the J end by 1 base, with 10 bases between. The germline gives CDR1 LNHNV, CDR2 YYDKDF (reference sequence). The CDR3 runs 15 residues. The CDR3 region has the DNA TGTGCCACCAGCAGTATAGGGGGTTCCTACAATGAGCAGTTCTTC. Translating gives CATSSIGGSYNEQFF.

This clonotype was seen only a few times. The V and J genes are TRBV4-1 and TRBJ1-2; D call uncertain. The CDR3 is 14 residues long. The V gene's germline CDR1 is MGHRA and CDR2 YSYEKL. Between the trimmed V and J ends, which lost 0 bases and 7 bases, there was a span of 12 bases. The CDR3 DNA reads as TGCGCCAGCAGCCAAGACCGTAACTCTTTTGGCTACACCTTC. Encoded protein: CASSQDRNSFGYTF.

This clonotype was picked up a small number of times. J is TRBJ2-5 and V is TRBV12-3 or TRBV12-4; the match to TRBD1 covers 9 bases. V shed 3 bases, J shed 1 base, and the junction held 9 bases outside the gene matches. The CDR3 has 17 residues. The CDR3 protein is CASSFPRLTGGQETQYF. The DNA of the CDR3 is TGTGCCAGCAGTTTTCCGCGGCTGACAGGGGGCCAAGAGACCCAGTACTTC.

This chain uses TRBV5-1 with TRBJ1-5; a possible D gene is TRBD1 (6 bases). Germline V gene lookup returns CDR1 SGHRS and CDR2 YFSETQ. V lost 8 bases and J 4 bases, leaving 22 bases between the germline ends. CDR3 length equals 16 residues. The CDR3 sequence: CARRVRGDTENQPQHF. DNA of the CDR3: TGCGCCAGGAGAGTCAGGGGAGACACCGAAAATCAGCCCCAGCATTTT.

This clonotype was observed a handful of times. CDR3 coding DNA: TGCAGCGTCCGTACCGGGAGTAGAGAGACCCAGTACTTC. This codes for CSVRTGSRETQYF. The chain carries TRBV29-1 and TRBJ2-5; maybe TRBD2 (6 bases). Trimming left V 6 bases short and J 4 bases short, with 15 bases between. The germline V gene encodes CDR1 SQVTM and CDR2 ANQGSEA. The CDR3 loop spans 13 amino acids.

In nucleotides, the CDR3 is TGTGCCAGCAGTGGCAGACTAGCGGTAAACACCGGGGAGCTGTTTTTT. As protein: CASSGRLAVNTGELFF. The chain combines TRBV2 with TRBJ2-2; 9 bases match TRBD2. The germline V gene has CDR1 SNHLY and CDR2 FYNNEI. This CDR3 has 16 residues. Unmatched junction bases numbered 5, after V lost 4 bases and J lost 2 bases.

The chain recombines TRBV9 with TRBJ2-5, with D unresolved. This CDR3 has 15 residues. The V end lost 4 bases, the J end lost 7 bases, and 20 bases lay between the germline ends. The germline V gene encodes CDR1 SGDLS and CDR2 YYNGEE. The CDR3 spells CASSPDLIFPRTQYF. DNA of the CDR3: TGTGCCAGCAGCCCCGACCTTATCTTCCCAAGGACCCAGTACTTC.

V is TRBV7-9 and J is TRBJ2-2; 8 bases line up with TRBD1. Germline CDR1 SEHNR, CDR2 FQNEAQ (reference sequence). This CDR3 comprises 16 residues. V was clipped by 5 bases and J by 2 bases; unmatched bases: 7. CDR3 DNA sequence: TGTGCCAGCAGCCATGACAGGGGCCTAAACACCGGGGAGCTGTTTTTT. This gives the protein CASSHDRGLNTGELFF.

The V call is TRBV13, the J call TRBJ2-5, with a weak D call TRBD2 (5 bases). The V gene's germline CDR1 is PRHDT and CDR2 FYEKMQ (reference sequence). The ends were cut back, 6 bases at V and 5 bases at J, with 13 bases in the middle. The CDR3 loop spans 13 amino acids. CDR3 sequence reads: CASRQRAAETQYF. The CDR3 DNA reads TGTGCCAGCAGACAAAGAGCGGCGGAGACCCAGTACTTC.

The V gene is TRBV12-5, the J gene TRBJ2-5; 8 positions match TRBD1. The J call is uncertain, as TRBJ2-1 better fits the DNA end. Germline-derived CDR1 and CDR2 are LGHNT and FRNRAP. The length of the CDR3 is 16 residues. The chain's CDR3 is CASGLVPGTGRNEQFF. Written as DNA, the CDR3 is TGTGCTAGTGGTTTGGTACCTGGGACAGGACGCAATGAGCAGTTCTTC.

This clonotype was counted a few times. The genes are TRBV7-9 and TRBJ2-1; D is possibly TRBD1 (5 bases). The J call may be in error: the DNA end matches TRBJ2-5 better. CDR1 and CDR2 (germline): SEHNR, FQNEAQ (reference sequence). The CDR3 runs to 13 residues. CDR3 bases: TGTGCCAGCAGCCCAGGGTCTTGGGAGACCCAGTACTTC. Translating gives CASSPGSWETQYF.

The chain carries TRBV5-1 and TRBJ2-1; D gene uncertain. Per germline, CDR1 SGHRS and CDR2 YFSETQ. The CDR3 length is 14 residues. Trimming cost V 7 bases and J 0 bases, with 11 bases left between them. For the CDR3, the DNA is TGCGCCAGCTCGGGCAGCCGCTCCTACAATGAGCAGTTCTTC. It is translated as CASSGSRSYNEQFF. Using reference TRBV5-1 and TRBJ2-1 for the parts outside the CDR3, the full variable domain is KAGVTQTPRYLIKTRGQQVTLSCSPISGHRSVSWYQQTPGQGLQFLFEYFSETQRNKGNFPGRFSGRQFSNSRSEMNVSTLELGDSALYLCASSGSRSYNEQFFGPGTRLTVL.

This clonotype has just a few counts. This chain links TRBV4-1 with TRBJ1-2; 7 positions match TRBD1. This CDR3 is built from 17 residues. The junction had 9 bases not matched to a gene; V was cut back by 0 bases and J by 2 bases. Germline V lookup: CDR1 MGHRA, CDR2 YSYEKL. The CDR3 reads CASSQDVRQGLNYGYTF. CDR3 nucleotides: TGCGCCAGCAGCCAAGATGTTAGACAGGGCCTAAACTATGGCTACACCTTC.

This clonotype appeared a few times. The chain uses TRBV2 and TRBJ2-5; tentative D call: TRBD2 (6 bases). The J call is in doubt because the DNA end fits TRBJ2-7 better. Germline assignment: CDR1 SNHLY and CDR2 FYNNEI. This CDR3 is built from 14 residues. The chain's CDR3 is CASSPGGPIYEQYF. The CDR3 bases are TGTGCCAGCTCCCCAGGAGGGCCCATCTACGAGCAGTACTTC.

This clonotype has a handful of counts. The J gene is TRBJ1-2, the V gene TRBV7-9; D unclear. Trimming shortened V by 0 bases and J by 5 bases, and 13 bases separated the two germline ends. CDR3 size: 15 residues. Germline assignment: CDR1 SEHNR and CDR2 FQNEAQ (reference sequence). The CDR3 is CASSLAEETLYGYTF. The CDR3 DNA reads as TGTGCCAGCAGCTTAGCGGAGGAGACCCTATATGGCTACACCTTC.

This clonotype was found a few times. The rearrangement uses TRBV3-1 and TRBJ2-5, with D possibly TRBD2 on 5 matching bases. The CDR3 runs 13 residues. CDR1 and CDR2 from the germline V gene are LGHDT and YNNKEL (reference sequence). Trimming removed 4 bases from V and 0 bases from J, with 6 bases in between. CDR3 amino acids: CASSRGHQETQYF. The CDR3 coding sequence is TGTGCCAGCAGCCGAGGGCACCAAGAGACCCAGTACTTC.

The sample holds a few counts of this clonotype. This chain uses TRBV27 with TRBJ2-1; 11 positions match TRBD2. The CDR3 contains 15 residues. J was trimmed by 9 bases and V by 5 bases; bases with no gene match: 9. The germline CDR1 and CDR2 sequences are MNHEY and SMNVEV (reference sequence). The CDR3 nucleotides read TGTGCCAGCAGTCCACTAGCGGGAGTAATAGGTGAGCAGTTCTTC. This codes for CASSPLAGVIGEQFF.

This chain uses TRBV29-1 with TRBJ1-2; no definite D call. The CDR3 consists of 14 residues. Trimming pared 0 bases from V and 6 bases from J, leaving 14 bases between. Germline V gives CDR1 SQVTM, CDR2 ANQGSEA. The CDR3 reads CSVEDPGSPDGYTF. The CDR3 coding sequence is TGCAGCGTTGAAGATCCGGGATCTCCAGATGGCTACACCTTC.

This clonotype was seen more than once but under ten times. The junction differs from germline at one of its ends, possibly a read error. The rearrangement uses TRBV20-1 and TRBJ2-3; unclear D gene. Germline loops: CDR1 DFQATT, CDR2 SNEGSKA (reference sequence). The CDR3 runs to 12 residues. For the CDR3, the DNA is TGCAGTGCGAAGATCATTTCAGATACGCTGTATTTT. Protein product: CSAKIISDTLYF.